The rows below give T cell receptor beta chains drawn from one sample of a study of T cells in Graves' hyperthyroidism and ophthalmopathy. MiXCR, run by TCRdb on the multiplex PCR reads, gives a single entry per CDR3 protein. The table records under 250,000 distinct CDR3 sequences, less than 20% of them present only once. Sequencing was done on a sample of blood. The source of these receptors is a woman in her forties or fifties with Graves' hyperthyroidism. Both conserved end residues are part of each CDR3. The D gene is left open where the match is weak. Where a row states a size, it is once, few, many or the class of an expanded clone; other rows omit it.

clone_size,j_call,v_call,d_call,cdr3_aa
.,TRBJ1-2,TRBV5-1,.,CASSLQRNYGYTF
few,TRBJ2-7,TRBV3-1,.,CASRAGGGEQYF
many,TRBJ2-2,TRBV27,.,CASSPEERANGELFF
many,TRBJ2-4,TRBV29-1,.,CSVELGSYIQYF
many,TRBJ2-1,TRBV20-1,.,CSAIRAEYNEQFF
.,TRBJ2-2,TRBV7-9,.,CASSSRDQNTGELFF
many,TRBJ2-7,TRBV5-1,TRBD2,CASSLPVSGAPYEQYF
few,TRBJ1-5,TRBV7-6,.,CASSLGAGWHQPQHF
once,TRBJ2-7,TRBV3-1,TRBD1,CASSQVTGAPYEQYF
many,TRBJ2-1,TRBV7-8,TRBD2,CASSFSSGSDEQFF
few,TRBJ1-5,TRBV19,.,CASAYRIAGNQPQHF
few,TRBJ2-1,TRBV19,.,CATRGRAGYNEQFF
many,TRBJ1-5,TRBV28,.,CASSWAGNQPQHF
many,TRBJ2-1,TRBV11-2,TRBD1,CASSWTGDAYEQFF